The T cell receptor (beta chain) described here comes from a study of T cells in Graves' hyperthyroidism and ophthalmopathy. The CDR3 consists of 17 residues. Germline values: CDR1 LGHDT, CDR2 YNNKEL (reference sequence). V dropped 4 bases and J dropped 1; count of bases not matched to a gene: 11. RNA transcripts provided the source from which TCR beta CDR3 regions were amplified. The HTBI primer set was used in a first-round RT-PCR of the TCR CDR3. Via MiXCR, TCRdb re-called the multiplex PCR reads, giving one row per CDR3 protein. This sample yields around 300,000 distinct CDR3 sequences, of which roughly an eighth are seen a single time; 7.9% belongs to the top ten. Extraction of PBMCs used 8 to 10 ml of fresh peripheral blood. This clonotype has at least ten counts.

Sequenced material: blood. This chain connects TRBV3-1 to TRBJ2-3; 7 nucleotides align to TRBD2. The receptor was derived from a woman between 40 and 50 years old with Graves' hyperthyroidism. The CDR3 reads CASSPSGRGVRTDTQYF. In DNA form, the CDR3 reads TGTGCCAGCAGCCCCTCGGGTCGGGGGGTCCGCACAGATACGCAGTATTTT.